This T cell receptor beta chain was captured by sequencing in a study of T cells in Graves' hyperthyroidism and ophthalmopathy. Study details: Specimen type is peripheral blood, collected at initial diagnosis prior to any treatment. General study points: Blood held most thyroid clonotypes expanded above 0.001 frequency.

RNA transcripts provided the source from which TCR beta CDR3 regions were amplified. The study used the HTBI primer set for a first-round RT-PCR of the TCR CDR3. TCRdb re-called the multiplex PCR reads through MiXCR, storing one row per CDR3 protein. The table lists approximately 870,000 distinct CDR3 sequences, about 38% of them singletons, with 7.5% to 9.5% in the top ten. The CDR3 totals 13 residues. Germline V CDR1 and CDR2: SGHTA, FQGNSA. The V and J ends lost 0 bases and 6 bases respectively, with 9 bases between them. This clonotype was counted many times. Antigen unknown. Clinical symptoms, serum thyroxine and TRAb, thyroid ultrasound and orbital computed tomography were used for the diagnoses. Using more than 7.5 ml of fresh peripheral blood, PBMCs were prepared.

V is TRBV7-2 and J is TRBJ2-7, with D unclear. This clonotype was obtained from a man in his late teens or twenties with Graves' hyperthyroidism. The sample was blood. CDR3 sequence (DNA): TGTGCCAGCAGCTTAGCCGCGGTGGGCGAGCAGTACTTC. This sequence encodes CASSLAAVGEQYF. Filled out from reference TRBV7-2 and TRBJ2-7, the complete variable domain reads GAGVSQSPSNKVTEKGKDVELRCDPISGHTALYWYRQSLGQGLEFLIYFQGNSAPDKSGLPSDRFSAERTGGSVSTLTIQRTQQEDSAVYLCASSLAAVGEQYFGPGTRLTVT.